A single sample is the source of the 7 T cell receptor beta chains below, sequenced in a study of control samples from healthy donors and cancer patients. Produced via immunoSEQ multiplex PCR; TCRdb's table is partial and in-frame only. The sample records 110,000 to 150,000 clones, 89% being singletons. The sequenced material came from blood. Receptor source: a man aged 25-40 years in good health.

The chain couples TRBV20-1 to TRBJ2-5, with a weak D call TRBD1 (5 bases). The V gene's germline CDR1 is DFQATT and CDR2 SNEGSKA (reference sequence). V was cut by 3 bases and J by 4 bases, with 12 bases left in between. There are 13 residues in the CDR3. The CDR3 here is CSASIGDGETQYF. CDR3 DNA sequence: TGCAGTGCTAGTATAGGGGATGGAGAGACCCAGTACTTC.

This clone was recorded once. V usage is TRBV6-5 and J usage is TRBJ2-5; D is uncertain. The CDR3 sequence is 14 residues long. Trimming pared 4 bases from V and 1 base from J, leaving 10 bases between. Looked up from germline, CDR1 is MNHEY and CDR2 is SVGAGI. DNA of the CDR3: TGTGCCAGCAGTTTTCAAGACCTCCAAGAGACCCAGTACTTC. This translates into CASSFQDLQETQYF.

The chain couples TRBV6-1 to TRBJ1-1; unclear D gene. Germline assignment: CDR1 MNHNS and CDR2 SASEGT. Trimming took 1 base from V and 6 from J, leaving 9 bases between them. This CDR3 region has 13 residues. DNA of the CDR3: TGTGCCAGCAGTGAAGTGAATAGGGCTGAAGCTTTCTTT. Its protein product is CASSEVNRAEAFF.

The V gene is TRBV6-5, the J gene TRBJ1-5, with 7 bases fitting TRBD1. Germline V gene data show CDR1 as MNHEY and CDR2 as SVGAGI. The CDR3 spans 13 residues. With V trimmed by 7 bases and J by 6 bases, 6 bases remained unmatched. CDR3 DNA sequence: TGTGCCAGCACCCGACAGGGTAGTCAGCCCCAGCATTTT. Translation gives CASTRQGSQPQHF.

The rearrangement joins TRBV5-1 to TRBJ1-1, with TRBD1 identical over 11 bases. Germline V gene lookup returns CDR1 SGHRS and CDR2 YFSETQ. The CDR3 length is 16 residues. Unmatched junction bases numbered 9, after V lost 2 bases and J lost 6 bases. CDR3: CASSLGQGALVPEAFF. The CDR3, as DNA: TGCGCCAGCAGCTTAGGACAGGGGGCATTGGTTCCTGAAGCTTTCTTT. The full variable domain, its missing parts supplied by reference TRBV5-1 and TRBJ1-1, is KAGVTQTPRYLIKTRGQQVTLSCSPISGHRSVSWYQQTPGQGLQFLFEYFSETQRNKGNFPGRFSGRQFSNSRSEMNVSTLELGDSALYLCASSLGQGALVPEAFFGQGTRLTVV.

This chain connects TRBV5-4 to TRBJ2-2; no clear D gene. Germline values: CDR1 SGHNT, CDR2 YYREEE (reference sequence). This CDR3 has 13 amino acids. Between the trimmed V and J ends, which lost 2 bases and 6 bases, there was a span of 8 bases. The CDR3 DNA is TGTGCCAGCAGCTTCTGGGTTGCCGGGGAGCTGTTTTTT. Its translation is CASSFWVAGELFF.

The gene calls are TRBV21-1 and TRBJ1-5. TRBV21-1 is described as a pseudogene. This CDR3 is built from 13 residues. Here the CDR3 DNA reads TGTGCCAGCAGCAAATTCGGGGGTCAGCCCCAGCATTTT. Protein product: CASSKFGGQPQHF.